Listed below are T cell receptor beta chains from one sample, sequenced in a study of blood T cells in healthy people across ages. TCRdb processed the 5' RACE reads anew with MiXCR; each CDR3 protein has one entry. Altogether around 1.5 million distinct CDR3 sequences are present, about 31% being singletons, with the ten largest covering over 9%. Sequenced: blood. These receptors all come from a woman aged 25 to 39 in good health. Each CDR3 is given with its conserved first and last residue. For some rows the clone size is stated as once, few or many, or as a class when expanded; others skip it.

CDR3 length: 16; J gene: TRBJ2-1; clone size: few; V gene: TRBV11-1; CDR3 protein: CASSSGLAGGVNEQFF
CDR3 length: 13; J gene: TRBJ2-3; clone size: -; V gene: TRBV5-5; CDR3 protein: CASRIQRGDTQYF
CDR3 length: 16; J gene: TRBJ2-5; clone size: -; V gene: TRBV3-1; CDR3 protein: CASSQDGWTGAKTQYF
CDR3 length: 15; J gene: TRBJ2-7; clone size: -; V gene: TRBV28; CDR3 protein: CASSWASGRVYEQYF
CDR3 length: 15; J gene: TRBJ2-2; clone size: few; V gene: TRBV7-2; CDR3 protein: CASSPRTGSTGELFF
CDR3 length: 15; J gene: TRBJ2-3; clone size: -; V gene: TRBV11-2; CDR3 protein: CASRASGRSTDTQYF
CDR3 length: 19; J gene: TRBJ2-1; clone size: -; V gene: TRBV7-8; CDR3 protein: CASSLVNRRGMSSYNEQFF
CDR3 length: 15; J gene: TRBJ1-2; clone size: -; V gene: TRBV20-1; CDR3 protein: CSARIDGTADYGYTF
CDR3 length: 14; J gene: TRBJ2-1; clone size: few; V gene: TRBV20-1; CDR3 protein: CSAPQGAYYNEQFF
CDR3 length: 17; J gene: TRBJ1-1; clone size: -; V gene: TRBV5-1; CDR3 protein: CASSLVGVQGPNTEAFF
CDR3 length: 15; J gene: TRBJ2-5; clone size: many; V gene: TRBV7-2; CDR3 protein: CASSLDGRPAETQYF
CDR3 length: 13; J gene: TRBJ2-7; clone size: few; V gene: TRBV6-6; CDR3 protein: CASRGDGTYEQYF
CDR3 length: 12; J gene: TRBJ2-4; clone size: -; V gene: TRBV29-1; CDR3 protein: CSARRGAYKQYF
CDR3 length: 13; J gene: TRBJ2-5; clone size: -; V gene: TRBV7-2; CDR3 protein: CASSLDPVSEQYF
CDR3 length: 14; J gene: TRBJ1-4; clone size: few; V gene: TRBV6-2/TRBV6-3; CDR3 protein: CASSSRGGDEKLFF
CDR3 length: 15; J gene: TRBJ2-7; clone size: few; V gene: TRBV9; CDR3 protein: CASSRTPSGAYEQYF
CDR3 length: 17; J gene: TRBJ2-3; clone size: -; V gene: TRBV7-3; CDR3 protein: CASSLSGGLNPRDTQYF
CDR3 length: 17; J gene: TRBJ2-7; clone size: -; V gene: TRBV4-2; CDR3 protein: CASSLEGSPGQNYEQYF
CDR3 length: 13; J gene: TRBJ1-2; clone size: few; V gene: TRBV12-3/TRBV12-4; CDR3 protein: CASSFPGWYGYTF
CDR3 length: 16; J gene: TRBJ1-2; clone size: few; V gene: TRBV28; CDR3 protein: CASSLIGTGTLSGYTF
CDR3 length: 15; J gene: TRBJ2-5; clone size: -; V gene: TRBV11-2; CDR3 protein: CASSLAEGQGGTQYF
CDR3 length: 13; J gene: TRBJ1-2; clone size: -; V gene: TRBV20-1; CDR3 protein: CSADGTNSGGYTF
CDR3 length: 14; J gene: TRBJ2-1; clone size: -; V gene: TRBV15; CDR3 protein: CATSRDPPGREQFF
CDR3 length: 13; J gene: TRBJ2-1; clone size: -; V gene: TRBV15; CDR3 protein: CATSSAQPNEQFF
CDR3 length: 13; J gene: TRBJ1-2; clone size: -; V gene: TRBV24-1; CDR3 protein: CATSDRTGFGYTF
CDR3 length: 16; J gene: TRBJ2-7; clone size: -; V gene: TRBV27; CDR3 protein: CASSLSSDSGTYEQYF
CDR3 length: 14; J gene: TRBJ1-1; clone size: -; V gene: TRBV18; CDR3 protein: CASSPSGSWTEAFF
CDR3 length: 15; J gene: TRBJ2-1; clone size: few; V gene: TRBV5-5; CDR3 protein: CASSYSGSAYNEQFF
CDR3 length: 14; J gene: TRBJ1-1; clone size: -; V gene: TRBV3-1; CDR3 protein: CASSPHLGGTEAFF
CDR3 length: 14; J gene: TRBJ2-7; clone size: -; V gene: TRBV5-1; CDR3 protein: CASSERDRPYEQYF
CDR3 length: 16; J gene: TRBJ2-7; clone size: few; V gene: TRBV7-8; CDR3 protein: CASSSRLAGTSYEQYF
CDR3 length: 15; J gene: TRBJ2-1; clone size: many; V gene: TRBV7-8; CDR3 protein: CASSLLQGSYNEQFF
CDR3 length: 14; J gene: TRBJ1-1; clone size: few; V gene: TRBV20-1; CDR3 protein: CSASRTSGDTEAFF
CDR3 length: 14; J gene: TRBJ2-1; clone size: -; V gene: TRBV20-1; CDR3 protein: CSVGRGGDYNEQFF
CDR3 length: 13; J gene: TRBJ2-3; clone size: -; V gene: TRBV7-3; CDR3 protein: CASSLTQRNTQYF
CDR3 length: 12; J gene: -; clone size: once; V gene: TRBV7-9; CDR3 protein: CASRSDYNEQYF
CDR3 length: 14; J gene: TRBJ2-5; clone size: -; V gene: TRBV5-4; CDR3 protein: CASSNRVVGETQYF
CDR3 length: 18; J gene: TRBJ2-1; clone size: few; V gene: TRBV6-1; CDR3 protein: CASSEARSEGGGYNEQFF
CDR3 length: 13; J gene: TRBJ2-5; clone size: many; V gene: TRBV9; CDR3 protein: CASSVSGQETQYF
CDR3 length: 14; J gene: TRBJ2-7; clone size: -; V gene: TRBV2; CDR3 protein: CASRAGQRTYEQYF
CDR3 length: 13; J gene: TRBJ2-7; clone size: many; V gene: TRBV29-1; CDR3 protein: CSVGTGAPYEQYF
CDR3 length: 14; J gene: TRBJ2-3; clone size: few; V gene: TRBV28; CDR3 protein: CASRPGTGIYTQYF
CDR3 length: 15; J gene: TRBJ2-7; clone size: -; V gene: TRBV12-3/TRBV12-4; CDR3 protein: CASSQDRGQAYEQYF
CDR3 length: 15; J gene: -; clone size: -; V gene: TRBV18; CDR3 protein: CASSLRDSGACEQYF
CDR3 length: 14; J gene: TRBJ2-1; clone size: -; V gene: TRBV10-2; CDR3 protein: CATLSRGLGNEQFF
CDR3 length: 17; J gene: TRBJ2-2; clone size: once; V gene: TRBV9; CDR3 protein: CASSPPPGLGHTGELFF